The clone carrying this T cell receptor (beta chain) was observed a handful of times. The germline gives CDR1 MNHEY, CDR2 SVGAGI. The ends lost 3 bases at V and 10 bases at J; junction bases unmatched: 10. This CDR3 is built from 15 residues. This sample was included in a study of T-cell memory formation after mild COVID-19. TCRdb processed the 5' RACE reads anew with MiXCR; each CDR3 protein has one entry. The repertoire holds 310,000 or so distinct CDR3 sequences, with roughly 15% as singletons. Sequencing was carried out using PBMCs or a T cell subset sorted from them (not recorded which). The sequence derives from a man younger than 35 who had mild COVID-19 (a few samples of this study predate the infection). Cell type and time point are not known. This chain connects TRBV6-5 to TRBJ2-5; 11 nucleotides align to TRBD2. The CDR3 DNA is TGTGCCAGCAGTTATCAACCGCGACTAGCGGGGATCCAGTACTTC. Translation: CASSYQPRLAGIQYF.